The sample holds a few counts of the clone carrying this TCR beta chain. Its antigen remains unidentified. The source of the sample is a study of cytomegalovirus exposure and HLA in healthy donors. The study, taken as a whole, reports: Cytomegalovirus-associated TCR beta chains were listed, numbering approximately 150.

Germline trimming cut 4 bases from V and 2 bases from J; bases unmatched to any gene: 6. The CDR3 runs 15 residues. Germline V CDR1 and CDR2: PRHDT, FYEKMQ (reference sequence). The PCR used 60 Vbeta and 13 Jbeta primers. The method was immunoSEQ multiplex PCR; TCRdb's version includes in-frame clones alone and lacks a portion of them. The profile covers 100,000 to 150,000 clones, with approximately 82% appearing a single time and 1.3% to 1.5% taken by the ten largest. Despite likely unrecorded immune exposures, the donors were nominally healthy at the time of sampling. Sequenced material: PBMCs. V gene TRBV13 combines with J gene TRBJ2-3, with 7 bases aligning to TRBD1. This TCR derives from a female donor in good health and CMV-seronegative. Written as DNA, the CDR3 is TGTGCCAGCAGCTCACAGGGGTCCAACACAGATACGCAGTATTTT. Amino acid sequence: CASSSQGSNTDTQYF.